Presented here are 8 T cell receptor beta chains from one specimen sequenced in a study of neurological immune-mediated disorders. TCRdb recomputed calls from the 5' RACE reads with MiXCR, one row per CDR3 protein. The table includes roughly 74,000 distinct CDR3 sequences, 4% to 6% detected once. Sequencing was performed on PBMCs. These receptors were collected from a man between 18 and 29 years old with multiple sclerosis.

This clonotype was counted ten times or more. The chain links TRBV5-8 to TRBJ2-7; the D call may be TRBD1 or TRBD2 (5 bases each). CDR3 length: 14 amino acids. Germline V gives CDR1 SGHTS, CDR2 YDEGEE. The V gene lost 0 bases and the J gene lost 3 bases, with 10 bases spanning the gap. For the CDR3, the DNA is TGTGCCAGCAGCTTGGTGGGACCGCGCTACGAGCAGTACTTC. This gives the protein CASSLVGPRYEQYF.

This clonotype occurred a few times. The CDR3 does not close with the conserved phenylalanine or tryptophan, likely indicating a read error. The chain is built from TRBV7-2 and TRBJ1-2, with D perhaps matching TRBD1 (6 bases). Germline values: CDR1 SGHTA, CDR2 FQGNSA. The germline V and J ends were trimmed by 5 bases and 8 bases, with 18 bases remaining between them. CDR3 length equals 14 residues. The CDR3 region has the DNA TGTGCCAGCAGCCATTCAACGGGGGCCGGCGGCTACACCAAC. It yields the protein CASSHSTGAGGYTN.

This clonotype was seen many times. This chain connects TRBV20-1 to TRBJ2-3, with 8 nucleotides matching TRBD2. Trimming cost V 6 bases and J 3 bases; bases outside gene matches: 8. The CDR3 has 14 amino acids. CDR1 and CDR2 from the germline V gene are DFQATT and SNEGSKA (reference sequence). The DNA of the CDR3 is TGCAGTGCCCTAGCGCGGGGGGTAACAGATACGCAGTATTTT. It yields the protein CSALARGVTDTQYF.

This clonotype was picked up many times. The chain is built from TRBV28 and TRBJ1-2, with D tentatively TRBD1 (5 bases). This CDR3 has 16 residues. CDR1 and CDR2 from the germline V gene are MDHEN and SYDVKM. Trimming took 7 bases from V and 1 from J, leaving 19 bases between them. In nucleotides, the CDR3 is TGTGCCAGCACCACCCTGGGGGGGTCCCTTAACTATGGCTACACCTTC. This encodes CASTTLGGSLNYGYTF.

At least ten counts were recorded for this clonotype. The chain recombines TRBV27 with TRBJ2-7, with TRBD1 as a possible D gene (5 bases). The CDR3 sequence is 13 residues long. The V and J ends lost 6 bases and 3 bases respectively, with 12 bases between them. Looked up from germline, CDR1 is MNHEY and CDR2 is SMNVEV (reference sequence). CDR3 coding DNA: TGTGCCAGCAGATCAGGGAATATCTACGAGCAGTACTTC. Its translation: CASRSGNIYEQYF.

This clonotype has a count of ten or more. The V gene is TRBV12-3 or TRBV12-4, the J gene TRBJ2-7, with 10 bases identical to TRBD1. Germline trimming cut 6 bases from V and 5 bases from J; bases unmatched to any gene: 10. The CDR3 extends over 15 amino acids. Here the CDR3 DNA reads TGTGCCAGCAGCGTACCGGGACAGGGGTATAACGAGCAGTACTTC. It encodes CASSVPGQGYNEQYF.

As regards this clonotype: This may arise from a read error, as a much more abundant clone is one base away. The chain carries TRBV5-1 and TRBJ2-7, with D possibly being TRBD2 (6 bases). V was cut by 3 bases and J by 7 bases, with 14 bases left in between. The CDR3 consists of 13 residues. Germline V gives CDR1 SGHRS, CDR2 YFSETQ. CDR3 amino acids: CASSSQWGEEQYF. For the CDR3, the DNA is TGCGCCAGCAGCTCCCAGTGGGGGGAGGAGCAGTACTTC.

The sample holds many counts of this clonotype. The J gene is TRBJ1-1, the V gene TRBV27, with D unclear. V lost 6 bases and J 5 bases, leaving 10 bases between the germline ends. The germline V gene has CDR1 MNHEY and CDR2 SMNVEV (reference sequence). The CDR3 runs to 12 residues. The CDR3 reads CASRRVWTEAFF. Written as DNA, the CDR3 is TGTGCCAGCAGGCGGGTGTGGACTGAAGCTTTCTTT.